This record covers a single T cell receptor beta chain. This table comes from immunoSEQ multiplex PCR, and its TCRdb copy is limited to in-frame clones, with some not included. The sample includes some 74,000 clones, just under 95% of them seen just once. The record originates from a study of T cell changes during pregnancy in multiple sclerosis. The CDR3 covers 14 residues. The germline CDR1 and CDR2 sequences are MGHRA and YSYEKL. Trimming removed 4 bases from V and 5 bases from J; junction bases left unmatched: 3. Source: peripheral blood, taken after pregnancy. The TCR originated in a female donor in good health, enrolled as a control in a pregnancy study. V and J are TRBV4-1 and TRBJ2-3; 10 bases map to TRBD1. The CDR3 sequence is CASSLTGGQDTQYF. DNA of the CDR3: TGCGCCAGCAGCCTGACAGGGGGCCAAGATACGCAGTATTTT.